The 3 T cell receptor beta chains reported below all come from one sample, sequenced in a study of blood T cells in healthy people across ages. The authors ran a second PCR of roughly 6 to 12 cycles using a sample-barcoded 5' primer and a J-beta primer mix. TCRdb re-derived calls from the 5' RACE reads in MiXCR, one entry per CDR3 protein. The sample holds some 1.6 million distinct CDR3 sequences, about 31% seen once. Sequences were obtained from blood. These receptors originate from a woman aged 25 to 39 in good health.

This chain uses TRBV2 with TRBJ2-4; D unclear. The J call is uncertain, as TRBJ2-7 better fits the DNA end. Germline loops: CDR1 SNHLY, CDR2 FYNNEI. This CDR3 region has 13 residues. CDR3 nucleotide sequence: TGTGCCAGCAGTTGGAGCGAGAAGCGCGAGCAGTACTTC. Amino acid sequence: CASSWSEKREQYF.

This clonotype was observed at least ten times. The rearrangement joins TRBV6-2 or TRBV6-3 to TRBJ2-7, with D tentatively TRBD1 or TRBD2 (5 bases each). The V end was cut by 2 bases, the J end by 5 bases, with 16 bases between. This CDR3 comprises 15 residues. Germline CDR1 and CDR2: MNHEY and SVGEGT. CDR3 coding DNA: TGTGCCAGCAGTTACCAGAGGGACCTCAGCAACGAGCAGTACTTC. Amino acid sequence: CASSYQRDLSNEQYF.

The CDR3 nucleotides are TGTGCCAGCAGCTCCCCTTACGGGACACCGGGTGAGCAGTACTTC. The encoded protein is CASSSPYGTPGEQYF. The rearrangement uses TRBV7-8 and TRBJ2-7; possibly TRBD1 for D (6 bases). Trimming took 4 bases from V and 7 from J, leaving 20 bases between them. The CDR3 runs 15 residues. CDR1 and CDR2 from the germline V gene are SGHVS and FQNEAQ.